The text below deals with one T cell receptor beta chain. The antigen remains unidentified. This sample is part of a study of OX40 agonist ivuxolimab in advanced cancers. Study information: Ivuxolimab, which is an agonistic anti-OX40 (CD134) antibody, was administered to the patients.

Whole-study findings and limits: CD4+ and CD8+ T cells in blood underwent clonal expansion by week 6 at 0.1 to 3.0 mg/kg. Expanded peripheral T cell antigen specificity was not determined.

TCRdb keeps only in-frame clones here, not all; method: immunoSEQ multiplex PCR. Among over 60,000 clones, 75% to 90% were seen once, and the ten largest hold under 1%. The J segment lost 2 bases and the V segment lost 11 bases, leaving 6 bases of the junction unmatched. The CDR3 covers 12 residues. CDR1 SGHTA and CDR2 FQGNSA come from the germline V gene. Sample: CD4+ or CD8+ T cells sorted from blood, taken in a trial of the OX40 agonist ivuxolimab. This chain connects TRBV7-2 to TRBJ2-7; 7 positions match TRBD1. This clonotype was obtained from an adult with an advanced solid tumor such as melanoma, head and neck, liver or kidney cancer. This CDR3 is CAATGNTYEQYF. The CDR3 DNA is TGTGCCGCGACAGGGAACACCTACGAGCAGTACTTC.